The entry below gives a single T cell receptor (beta chain) sequence along with its context. Its matching antigen is unknown. The CDR3 end lies 3 residues beyond the end of the read and is filled in from the germline J gene. The data are from a study of T cells in women clearing cervical HPV infection. Study-wide context: No precancer developed; the control's incident HPV16 infection cleared within 12 months. Case blood was drawn a median about 160 days after lesion detection.

The germline gives CDR1 LNHDA, CDR2 SQIVND (reference sequence). The CDR3 spans 14 residues. Generated by immunoSEQ multiplex PCR, the TCRdb table keeps only in-frame clones and is missing some. The data show around 31,000 clones, and the top ten clones hold around 4%. General observations from the study: Cases and controls were distinguished at AUC 0.83 by richness and V genes.

This chain joins TRBV19 and TRBJ1-2; D unclear. The material sequenced was blood buffy coat. This TCR came from a woman between 18 and 75 years old with a cervical HPV16 infection that either progressed to CIN3+ or cleared (not recorded which). CDR3 DNA, as far as it was read: TGTGCCAGTAGTCTCCGAGAGGGTATGGGCGAC. Translating it yields CASSLREGMGD. The whole CDR3 protein reads CASSLREGMGDYTF.